The 27 T cell receptor beta chains below all came from one sample that was sequenced in a study of regulatory T cells in long-lasting Graves disease. iRepertoire HTBI primers and Arm-PCR of CDR3 regions built TCR beta libraries. From the multiplex PCR reads, TCRdb called clonotypes with MiXCR, one entry per CDR3 protein. The sample carries around 450,000 distinct CDR3 sequences, over 12% recorded once. Indicated time point: newly diagnosed GD, antithyroid drugs for less than 3 months. Scientists built the TCR library using RNA that was extracted from PBMCs. These data also featured in a second study, about T cells in Graves' hyperthyroidism and ophthalmopathy.

Sequenced material: peripheral blood mononuclear cells (PBMCs), taken at new diagnosis, from a patient treated with antithyroid drugs. The origin of the receptors is a woman aged 40 to 50 with Graves disease.

The CDR3 region has the DNA TGTGCCAGCAGCTTCCCTAGCGGGAGTGGAGATACGCAGTATTTT. It codes for CASSFPSGSGDTQYF. V and J are TRBV7-6 and TRBJ2-3; 10 nucleotides align to TRBD2. The CDR3 runs to 15 residues. V was pared by 3 bases and J by 5 bases, with 5 bases of the junction left unmatched. CDR1 is SGHVS and CDR2 is FNYEAQ in the germline V gene.

This clonotype was counted many times. The rearrangement links TRBV6-2 or TRBV6-3 to TRBJ2-1, with TRBD1 as a possible D gene (6 bases). V dropped 5 bases and J dropped 6 bases, with 11 bases sitting between them. Germline values: CDR1 MNHEY, CDR2 SVGEGT. CDR3 size: 13 residues. The CDR3 nucleotides read TGTGCCAGCAGTGCGTCCAGGGGCAATGAGCAGTTCTTC. Translated: CASSASRGNEQFF.

The chain combines TRBV28 with TRBJ1-1, with a weak D call TRBD1 (5 bases). V lost 5 bases to trimming and J lost 3 bases, with 16 bases between them. The CDR3 has 15 residues. CDR1 MDHEN and CDR2 SYDVKM come from the germline V gene. CDR3 coding DNA: TGTGCCAGCAGTACCCCAGGGCGTAGGGACACTGAAGCTTTCTTT. Translation gives CASSTPGRRDTEAFF.

This clonotype was found many times. This chain uses TRBV2 with TRBJ2-3; D remains unclear. CDR1 and CDR2 (germline): SNHLY, FYNNEI. CDR3 length equals 14 residues. The V gene lost 3 bases and the J gene lost 0 bases, with 7 bases spanning the gap. The CDR3 loop reads CASSDGQSTDTQYF. CDR3 bases: TGTGCCAGCAGTGACGGGCAAAGCACAGATACGCAGTATTTT.

The table lists this clonotype with many counts. The CDR3 DNA is TGTGCCAGCAGGCCCGGGACAGGGGGGAACTATGGCTACACCTTC. Amino acids: CASRPGTGGNYGYTF. This rearrangement joins TRBV27 to TRBJ1-2; 11 nucleotides match TRBD1. This CDR3 is 15 amino acids long. Germline-derived CDR1 and CDR2 are MNHEY and SMNVEV (reference sequence). After removal of 6 bases from V and 2 bases from J, the junction contained 5 bases not matched to a gene.

This clonotype has at least ten counts. This sequence joins TRBV11-2 and TRBJ1-2; D remains unclear. V dropped 5 bases and J dropped 6 bases, with 13 bases sitting between them. The CDR3 runs 13 residues. Germline V lookup: CDR1 SGHAT, CDR2 FQNNGV. The CDR3 DNA follows: TGTGCCAGCAGCCTCGACAACTTTGATGGCTACACCTTC. Its protein product is CASSLDNFDGYTF.

This clonotype was recorded at least ten times. The V gene is TRBV7-6, the J gene TRBJ2-1; the D call may be TRBD1 or TRBD2 (5 bases each). CDR1 SGHVS and CDR2 FNYEAQ come from the germline V gene. V lost 5 bases and J lost 10, with 15 bases in between. The CDR3 length is 13 residues. The CDR3 region has the DNA TGTGCCAGCAGCGTATACATGGGGGAGGAGCAGTTCTTC. Protein sequence: CASSVYMGEEQFF.

The rearrangement links TRBV11-2 to TRBJ1-6; the D gene is possibly TRBD1 (5 bases). The CDR3 is 16 amino acids. Trimming shortened V by 2 bases and J by 7 bases, and 15 bases separated the two germline ends. Germline V gene lookup returns CDR1 SGHAT and CDR2 FQNNGV. The CDR3 sequence is CASSLSIGHGNSPLHF. CDR3 DNA sequence: TGTGCCAGCAGCTTATCGATAGGACACGGAAATTCACCCCTCCACTTT.

This clonotype came up a few times. J is TRBJ1-2 and V is TRBV10-2; D possibly corresponds to TRBD1 (6 bases). The CDR3 totals 13 residues. The V end was cut by 0 bases, the J end by 8 bases, with 10 bases between. Germline values: CDR1 WSHSY, CDR2 SAAADI. The DNA of the CDR3 is TGCGCCAGCAGTGAGTCGGGGGGCGGGGGCTACACCTTC. Encoded protein: CASSESGGGGYTF.

This clonotype was seen at least ten times. This sequence joins TRBV12-5 and TRBJ2-2; 10 bases are a match to TRBD2. This CDR3 is built from 22 residues. Germline lookup yields CDR1 LGHNT and CDR2 FRNRAP. The ends lost 0 bases at V and 3 bases at J; junction bases unmatched: 19. CDR3 loop: CASGLVYPRASGSVFDTGELFF. In DNA, the CDR3 is TGTGCTAGTGGTTTGGTATATCCTCGGGCTAGCGGGAGTGTATTCGACACCGGGGAGCTGTTTTTT.

Ten or more counts support this clonotype. CDR3 protein: CASRRGGNNEQFF. The CDR3, as DNA: TGTGCCAGCAGGCGGGGGGGGAACAATGAGCAGTTCTTC. The chain combines TRBV6-1 with TRBJ2-1, with 9 bases aligning to TRBD2. This CDR3 has 13 residues. V was pared by 6 bases and J by 5 bases, with 2 bases of the junction left unmatched. Germline CDR1 MNHNS, CDR2 SASEGT.

Many counts were recorded for this clonotype. The gene calls are TRBV18 and TRBJ2-7, with 9 bases fitting TRBD1. J was trimmed by 5 bases and V by 2 bases; bases with no gene match: 4. This CDR3 has 14 amino acids. Germline V gene sequence: CDR1 KGHSH, CDR2 LQKENI. This chain's CDR3 is CASSPTGTGNEQYF. The CDR3, as DNA: TGTGCCAGCTCACCAACCGGGACAGGGAACGAGCAGTACTTC.

At least ten counts were recorded for this clonotype. The V and J genes are TRBV7-8 and TRBJ1-4, with 9 bases lining up with TRBD1. Trimming removed 5 bases from V and 0 bases from J; junction bases left unmatched: 4. The germline V gene has CDR1 SGHVS and CDR2 FQNEAQ. The CDR3 length is 16 residues. The DNA of the CDR3 is TGTGCCAGCAGCCAACAGGGGGCCTCAACTAATGAAAAACTGTTTTTT. Translated: CASSQQGASTNEKLFF.

The rearrangement uses TRBV6-1 and TRBJ1-1, with D unresolved. Trimming shortened V by 6 bases and J by 0 bases, and 11 bases separated the two germline ends. The CDR3 is 14 residues long. Germline values: CDR1 MNHNS, CDR2 SASEGT. The CDR3 nucleotides are TGTGCCAGCAGACAGAGTCTCATGAACACTGAAGCTTTCTTT. Translation gives CASRQSLMNTEAFF.

The rearrangement uses TRBV27 and TRBJ2-7; 7 positions agree with TRBD2. CDR1 is MNHEY, CDR2 SMNVEV, per germline (reference sequence). J gave up 6 bases and V 4 bases, and 3 bases lay outside the gene matches. This CDR3 has 12 residues. Written as DNA, the CDR3 is TGTGCCAGCAGTTGGGAGGGCGGCGAGCAGTACTTC. Its translation: CASSWEGGEQYF.

This clonotype has more than one count but fewer than ten. The V call is TRBV5-6, the J call TRBJ2-5; D remains ambiguous. CDR3 length equals 13 residues. Per the germline V gene, CDR1 is SGHDT and CDR2 is YYEEEE. The V gene lost 1 base and the J gene lost 2 bases, with 6 bases spanning the gap. The CDR3 DNA reads as TGTGCCAGCAGCTTGCCAGTACAAGAGACCCAGTACTTC. Protein sequence: CASSLPVQETQYF.

The chain couples TRBV7-9 to TRBJ1-5; 10 positions match TRBD1. Germline trimming cut 6 bases from V and 1 base from J; bases unmatched to any gene: 6. Germline V gives CDR1 SEHNR, CDR2 FQNEAQ (reference sequence). The CDR3 consists of 16 residues. CDR3 region: CASSPSGQGSNQPQHF. Here the CDR3 DNA reads TGTGCCAGCAGTCCCTCGGGACAGGGGAGCAATCAGCCCCAGCATTTT.

The V gene is TRBV2, the J gene TRBJ2-1, with 7 bases lining up with TRBD1. Per germline, CDR1 SNHLY and CDR2 FYNNEI. This CDR3 is built from 15 residues. J gave up 2 bases and V 7 bases, and 8 bases lay outside the gene matches. The CDR3 sequence is CASTLQGEAYNEQFF. CDR3 in DNA: TGTGCCAGCACCCTTCAGGGGGAAGCCTACAATGAGCAGTTCTTC.

This clonotype was counted many times. The rearrangement uses TRBV20-1 and TRBJ2-1; 7 positions match TRBD1. V gave up 0 bases and J gave up 2 bases; unmatched junction bases: 10. Germline CDR1 and CDR2: DFQATT and SNEGSKA (reference sequence). The CDR3 is 17 residues long. CDR3 region: CSARDKKAGTAYNEQFF. The CDR3 bases are TGCAGTGCTAGAGACAAAAAAGCCGGGACAGCCTACAATGAGCAGTTCTTC.

This clonotype was counted at least ten times. J is TRBJ2-5 and V is TRBV10-3; 8 bases line up with TRBD2. Trimming cost V 4 bases and J 3 bases; bases outside gene matches: 7. The CDR3 loop spans 15 amino acids. CDR1 and CDR2 (germline): ENHRY, SYGVKD. For the CDR3, the DNA is TGTGCCATCAGTGCAGGAGCGGGGGCTGAAGAGACCCAGTACTTC. Protein: CAISAGAGAEETQYF.

The chain couples TRBV7-8 to TRBJ2-6, with 8 bases that match TRBD1. V lost 0 bases and J lost 0; bases outside the gene matches: 7. CDR1 is SGHVS, CDR2 FQNEAQ, per germline. CDR3 length: 19 amino acids. This CDR3 reads CASSLARTGLSSGANVLTF. DNA of the CDR3: TGTGCCAGCAGCTTAGCGAGGACAGGGCTAAGCTCTGGGGCCAACGTCCTGACTTTC.

This clonotype was recorded at least ten times. V and J are TRBV2 and TRBJ2-1; perhaps TRBD1 as D (8 bases). Germline V gene lookup returns CDR1 SNHLY and CDR2 FYNNEI. Between the trimmed V and J ends, which lost 3 bases and 8 bases, there was a span of 14 bases. There are 14 residues in the CDR3. For the CDR3, the DNA is TGTGCCAGCAGTGATATCACAGGGGGGGATGAGCAGTTCTTC. This codes for CASSDITGGDEQFF. The variable domain in full, with the rest retrieved from reference TRBV2 and TRBJ2-1, is EPEVTQTPSHQVTQMGQEVILRCVPISNHLYFYWYRQILGQKVEFLVSFYNNEISEKSEIFDDQFSVERPDGSNFTLKIRSTKLEDSAMYFCASSDITGGDEQFFGPGTRLTVL.

V gene TRBV6-2 or TRBV6-3 combines with J gene TRBJ2-1, with 10 nucleotides matching TRBD2. The CDR3 has 15 amino acids. Germline CDR1 and CDR2: MNHEY and SVGEGT. V lost 5 bases to trimming and J lost 10 bases; unmatched junction nucleotides: 11. CDR3 coding DNA: TGTGCCAGCAGTGCTCTAGGACTAGCGGTAGGAGAGCAGTTCTTC. Its translation is CASSALGLAVGEQFF.

This clonotype has only a few counts. V gene TRBV6-2 or TRBV6-3 combines with J gene TRBJ2-3; 7 bases fit TRBD2. The CDR3 is 16 residues long. J lost 4 bases, V lost 5 bases, and 12 bases had no gene match. The V gene's germline CDR1 is MNHEY and CDR2 SVGEGT. CDR3 DNA sequence: TGTGCCAGCAGTCCGCTGGCGGGAGTTATGGCAGATACGCAGTATTTT. It codes for CASSPLAGVMADTQYF.

This clonotype was found a few times. A far larger clone is one nucleotide away, so this likely arose from a read error. V and J are TRBV27 and TRBJ2-1; D is possibly TRBD2 (6 bases). Between the trimmed V and J ends, which lost 4 bases and 0 bases, there was a span of 10 bases. Germline V gene data show CDR1 as MNHEY and CDR2 as SMNVEV (reference sequence). The CDR3 contains 15 residues. The CDR3 nucleotides are TGTGCCAGCAGTTCTAGCGCGAGCTCCTACAATGAGCAGTTCTTC. This codes for CASSSSASSYNEQFF.

The rearrangement links TRBV12-3 or TRBV12-4 to TRBJ2-4; no definite D call. CDR3 length: 10 amino acids. V shed 4 bases and J shed 12 bases, with 7 bases lying between them. The CDR3 region is CASSSRTQYF. CDR3 coding DNA: TGTGCCAGCAGTTCACGCACTCAGTACTTC.

This clonotype was counted at least ten times. The chain uses TRBV5-1 and TRBJ2-3; 9 bases agree with TRBD2. Trimming at V came to 8 bases and at J to 5 bases, leaving 6 bases not matched to a gene. The CDR3 extends over 13 amino acids. The germline V gene has CDR1 SGHRS and CDR2 YFSETQ. CDR3 in amino acids: CASKGAGGDTQYF. CDR3 in DNA: TGCGCCAGTAAGGGAGCGGGAGGAGATACGCAGTATTTT. Supplemented by reference TRBV5-1 and TRBJ2-3, the full variable domain reads KAGVTQTPRYLIKTRGQQVTLSCSPISGHRSVSWYQQTPGQGLQFLFEYFSETQRNKGNFPGRFSGRQFSNSRSEMNVSTLELGDSALYLCASKGAGGDTQYFGPGTRLTVL.